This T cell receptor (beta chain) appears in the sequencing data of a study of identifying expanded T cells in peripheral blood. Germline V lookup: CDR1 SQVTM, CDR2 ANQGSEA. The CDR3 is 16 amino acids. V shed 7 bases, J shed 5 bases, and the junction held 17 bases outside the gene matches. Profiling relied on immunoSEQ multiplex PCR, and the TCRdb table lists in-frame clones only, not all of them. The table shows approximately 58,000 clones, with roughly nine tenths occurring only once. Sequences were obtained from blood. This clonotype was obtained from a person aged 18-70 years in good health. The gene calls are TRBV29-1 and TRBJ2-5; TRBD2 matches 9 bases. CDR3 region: CSASKGASGVGETQYF. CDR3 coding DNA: TGCAGCGCTTCAAAGGGGGCTAGCGGGGTCGGGGAGACCCAGTACTTC.